This TCR beta chain is drawn from a study of early T cells in non-severe SARS-CoV-2 infection. Study at large: Alpha and beta chains were unpaired, from unsorted whole-blood bulk RNA.

cDNA molecules, individually, were tagged with unique molecular identifiers. TCRdb redid the calling of the 5' RACE reads with MiXCR, one entry per CDR3 protein. This table holds tens of thousands of distinct CDR3 sequences, roughly 15% found once. The CDR3 consists of 13 residues. Trimming took 6 bases from V and 4 from J, leaving 13 bases between them. Germline V gene data show CDR1 as MNHNY and CDR2 as SVGAGI (reference sequence). This sequence joins TRBV6-6 and TRBJ2-7, with D uncertain. Sequenced: whole blood. The receptor was isolated from an adult who was a healthcare worker with PCR-confirmed SARS-CoV-2 infection or an uninfected control (not recorded which). The CDR3 sequence: CASREPSYYEQYF. In nucleotides, the CDR3 is TGTGCCAGCAGAGAACCTTCCTATTACGAGCAGTACTTC.